What follows is one T cell receptor beta chain and its context. Using immunoSEQ multiplex PCR, the repertoire was profiled, and TCRdb retains in-frame clones only, with some absent. The sample contains fewer than 350,000 clones, roughly 90% of which appear only once. This sample is part of a study of blood T cell repertoires in COVID-19. Germline CDR1 SEHNR, CDR2 FQNEAQ (reference sequence). Trimming removed 3 bases at V and 5 bases at J, with 16 bases between. The CDR3 loop spans 15 amino acids. The rearrangement uses TRBV7-9 and TRBJ1-1; maybe TRBD1 (5 bases). The TCR sequence derives from a woman aged 70 to 79 with COVID-19, enrolled during active disease. Sequences were obtained from peripheral blood. CDR3 DNA sequence: TGTGCCAGCAGCTTTCCAGGGAGGGGTCGGACTGAAGCTTTCTTT. Protein product: CASSFPGRGRTEAFF.